The clone carrying this TCR beta chain occurred a few times. This sample stems from a study of T cell repertoires in cytomegalovirus infection. Using its own MiXCR run on the reads, TCRdb lists one record per CDR3 protein. Among approximately 260,000 distinct CDR3 sequences listed, 17% were seen once. There are 15 residues in the CDR3. Germline-derived CDR1 and CDR2 are SGHDT and YYEEEE. V shed 1 base, J shed 6 bases, and the junction held 8 bases outside the gene matches. This sequence originates from a human donor in good health (CMV status not recorded). Some clones in this sample may be carry-over from other donors' samples. The sequenced material came from CD8+ T cells from PBMCs. V usage is TRBV5-6 and J usage is TRBJ1-2; 8 bases agree with TRBD1. CDR3 DNA sequence: TGTGCCAGCAGCTTGAATACAGGGGGAACGGATGGCTACACCTTC. Its protein is CASSLNTGGTDGYTF.